This paragraph covers one TCR beta chain sequence. Its antigen remains unidentified. Per-nucleotide qualities are absent, and no much larger clonotype sits a single base away. Only healthy Caucasian donors were included. The twin cohort consisted of three pairs of female monozygotic twins, all aged about 18 to 29 years. Positive isolation kits from Invitrogen were used to isolate the CD4+ and CD8+ T cell populations. This record comes from a study of identical twins (dated by TCRdb to 2016 to 2017). For the study in its entirety: The study deep-sequenced TCR alpha and beta repertoires from monozygotic twins, unrelated adults of various ages and cord blood to test whether fetal clonotypes persist. To rule out contamination, replicate twin experiments were performed at different times with different library preparation protocols.

Counted from cysteine to phenylalanine, this CDR3 has 16 amino acids. The entry retains the CDR3 DNA only, 48 bases that are in frame from base 1. From the germline V gene, CDR1 is SGHVS and CDR2 is FQNEAQ. V has 0 bases trimmed and J has 5 bases trimmed; junction bases matching no gene number 7. Study-wide conclusions, independent of this receptor: In monozygotic twins, recombination models systematically underestimated out-of-frame TCR alpha sharing, but the models matched the sharing seen between unrelated individuals. Invariant T cells such as MAIT and iNKT could partly confound zero-insertion analyses, though diverse VJ usage argued against this for most clonotypes. Because the same donors could not be followed over many years, the conclusions relied on cross-sectional statistical analysis. Out-of-frame TCR alpha sequences shared between twins showed an excess of low generation-probability sequences compared with coincidental sharing between unrelated individuals. The excess sharing between twins in beta out-of-frame sequences was weaker because fewer shared sequences reduced the signal-to-noise ratio. Abundant cord blood beta clonotypes had fewer insertions, young adult naive repertoires showed a similar but weaker trend, and memory repertoires showed no such trend.

Library construction relied on 5' RACE. TCRdb records Illumina HiSeq 2000 as the sequencer. A universal primer binding site was added through template switching, and the final cDNA carried a unique molecular identifier so that TCR cDNA molecules could be counted accurately. Specific primers in the conserved constant-segment region were used to synthesize first-strand cDNA for TCR alpha and beta chains. To control for contamination, every cDNA library carried two barcodes: a SMART-Mk sample barcode plus Illumina barcodes. TruSeq adapter sequences and Illumina sample barcodes were added in two successive PCR steps. The Illumina HiSeq platform was used with custom primers to sequence TCR alpha and beta cDNA libraries. In the source study's methods: MiGEC was used to process raw reads and extract unique molecular identifiers, and MiXCR was used to find CDR3 positions. Recombination models were inferred per individual with the repgenHMM and IGoR tools using an EM algorithm. Shared clonotype analysis was performed with the tcR package in R, normalizing sharing by the product of cloneset sizes. To study raw recombination free of thymic and clonal selection effects, out-of-frame nonproductive sequences were analyzed. TCRdb reworked the public reads: Q25 trimming with fastp, MiXCR clone assembly, productive beta chains retained. Rows merge per CDR3 protein into single entries with the most common DNA and genes. The V and J calls shown here were made by TCRdb, not taken from the authors' results. The sample contains 450,000 to 650,000 distinct CDR3 sequences, around 15% of them found a single time. The top ten hold roughly 0.44% of the sample.

The same sample was also studied in work on yellow fever vaccine responses in identical twins. From that second study: According to the authors, in identical twins the way T cells responded to vaccination appeared partly convergent and partly personalized. Focusing on identical twins, the study followed the T cell clones that responded to the vaccine, and did so with precision.

The TCR sequence derives from a woman under 30 in good health. The rearrangement joined TRBV7-8 to TRBJ2-3; TRBD2 agrees with 8 junctional bases. The sample was CD4+ T cells sorted from blood. CDR3 protein: CASSLAAGARGDTQYF. The nucleotides read TGTGCCAGCAGCTTAGCAGCGGGAGCGCGAGGAGATACGCAGTATTTT.